This record covers a single T cell receptor beta chain. Antigen specificity is unknown. This entry belongs to a study of T cells in Graves' hyperthyroidism and ophthalmopathy. Whole-study findings and limits: Ophthalmopathy was told apart from stable hyperthyroidism by a 13 V-J model. Most thyroid clonotypes with frequency above 0.001 were detected in blood.

Uncontrolled infections, other autoimmune diseases, pregnancy or lactation led to exclusion of patients. Amplification targeted TCR beta CDR3 regions from RNA transcripts. When the TCR CDR3 underwent first-round RT-PCR, the HTBI primer set was used. TCRdb redid the calling of the multiplex PCR reads with MiXCR, one entry per CDR3 protein. The repertoire holds hundreds of thousands of distinct CDR3 sequences, 40% to 55% seen once, with roughly 8.2% in the top ten. Germline trimming cut 7 bases from V and 8 bases from J; bases unmatched to any gene: 13. The CDR3 covers 14 residues. Germline CDR1 reads SNHLY; CDR2 reads FYNNEI.

The receptor was derived from a young woman with Graves' hyperthyroidism. Sequencing was performed on peripheral blood or thyroid tissue (not recorded which). This chain joins TRBV2 and TRBJ1-2; TRBD1 matches 7 bases. The CDR3 nucleotides are TGTGCCAGCAAACAGGGGTGGACGGTGAGAGGCTACACCTTC. Its translation: CASKQGWTVRGYTF.